This T cell receptor (beta chain) was profiled in a study of T-cell reconstitution after alpha-beta-depleted transplantation in children. During its preparation, the TCRbeta library received unique molecular identifiers. MiXCR, run by TCRdb on the PCR reads, gives a single entry per CDR3 protein. The sample has under 4,500 distinct CDR3 sequences; roughly a fifth are singletons. The V gene's germline CDR1 is SGHRS and CDR2 YFSETQ. V was shortened by 4 bases and J by 3 bases, with 13 bases between the two germline ends. The CDR3 contains 15 residues. Study-wide results and limits: Hyperexpanded clones declined; after one year, newly produced T cells mostly supplied diversity. Expanded graft clones, several hundred of them, were reportedly the source of alpha-beta T cells about two months after transplant.

This clonotype showed up many times. Its specificity is not known. Sequencing was performed on PBMCs, mostly from graft donor cells, taken 180 days after TCRalphabeta/CD19-depleted stem cell transplant. This TCR was sampled from a male patient between 2 and 9 years old who had a stem cell transplant for acute lymphoblastic leukemia, so the T cells may come from the graft donor. The V gene is TRBV5-1, the J gene TRBJ2-2; D is uncertain. Written as DNA, the CDR3 is TGCGCCAGCAGCCGACCTCAAGGTGACACCGGGGAGCTGTTTTTT. Protein: CASSRPQGDTGELFF.